This TCR beta chain was identified in a study of PD-1 blockade in classical Hodgkin lymphoma. Notes on this clone: Its specificity is unknown.

Study findings and constraints: Whatever underlies the repertoire differences (possibly disease activity or prior therapy) remains undefined. Whereas CD4+ TCR diversity had risen significantly by C4D1, CD8+ TCR diversity had not.

Sequencing was performed with immunoSEQ multiplex PCR; in TCRdb, only in-frame clones are kept and a portion is missing. The sample includes 25,000 to 30,000 clones, approximately 78% seen only once; the top ten take less than 0.65%. Sample time point: cycle 4 day 1 (C4D1), after 6 weeks of nivolumab. Every single patient, without exception, relapsed after autologous stem cell transplantation, and brentuximab vedotin exposure varied. Starting with thawed PBMCs, CD4+ T cells were purified by magnetic negative selection. The CDR3 contains 13 residues. V was pared by 6 bases and J by 0 bases, with 8 bases between. CDR1 is MNHNY and CDR2 is SVGAGI in the germline V gene (reference sequence).

The V gene is TRBV6-6, the J gene TRBJ1-2; D remains ambiguous. The sequence derives from a human donor with classical Hodgkin lymphoma. Sequenced material: CD4+ T cells from blood, taken before the fourth cycle of nivolumab. CDR3 sequence reads: CASSLQPNYGYTF. DNA for the CDR3: TGTGCCAGCAGCTTACAGCCTAACTATGGCTACACCTTC.